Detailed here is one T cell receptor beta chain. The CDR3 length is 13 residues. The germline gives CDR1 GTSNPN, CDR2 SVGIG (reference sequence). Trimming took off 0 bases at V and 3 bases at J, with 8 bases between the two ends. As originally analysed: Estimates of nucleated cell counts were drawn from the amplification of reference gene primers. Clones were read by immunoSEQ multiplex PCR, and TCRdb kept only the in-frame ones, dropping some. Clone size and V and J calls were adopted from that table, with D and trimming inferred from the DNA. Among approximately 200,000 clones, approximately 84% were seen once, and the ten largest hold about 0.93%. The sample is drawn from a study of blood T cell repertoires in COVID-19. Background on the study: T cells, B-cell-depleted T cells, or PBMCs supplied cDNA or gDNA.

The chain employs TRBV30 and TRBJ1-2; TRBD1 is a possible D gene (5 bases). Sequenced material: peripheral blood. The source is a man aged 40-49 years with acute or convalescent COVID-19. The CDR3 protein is CAWSVGRDYGYTF. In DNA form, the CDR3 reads TGTGCCTGGAGTGTAGGCAGGGACTATGGCTACACCTTC.